These 14 T cell receptor beta chains share one sample of origin, sequenced in a study of CD8 T cells in ankylosing spondylitis. TCRdb independently ran MiXCR on the 5' RACE reads; one entry per CDR3 protein. The data hold 310,000 or so distinct CDR3 sequences, with approximately 20% observed a single time. Input material: blood, either unsorted or a sorted T cell fraction (not recorded which). All receptors derive from a male donor with ankylosing spondylitis or in good health (not recorded which).

This clonotype came up many times. This chain uses TRBV14 with TRBJ2-3, with D possibly matching TRBD1 (5 bases). V dropped 2 bases and J dropped 2 bases, with 8 bases sitting between them. Germline assignment: CDR1 SGHDN and CDR2 FVKESK. CDR3 length: 14 residues. The CDR3 region is CASSQQGFTDTQYF. The CDR3 DNA sequence: TGTGCCAGCAGCCAACAGGGATTCACAGATACGCAGTATTTT. Full variable domain (remainder filled in from reference TRBV14 and TRBJ2-3): EAGVTQFPSHSVIEKGQTVTLRCDPISGHDNLYWYRRVMGKEIKFLLHFVKESKQDESGMPNNRFLAERTGGTYSTLKVQPAELEDSGVYFCASSQQGFTDTQYFGPGTRLTVL.

In its sample, this clonotype was seen a few times. CDR3 amino acids: CASSKPLQGREENIQYF. CDR3 nucleotide sequence: TGTGCCAGCAGTAAACCTCTACAGGGAAGGGAAGAGAACATTCAGTACTTC. The rearrangement uses TRBV6-1 and TRBJ2-4; D is possibly TRBD1 (6 bases). The CDR3 loop spans 17 amino acids. CDR1 MNHNS and CDR2 SASEGT come from the germline V gene. V shed 5 bases and J shed 7 bases, with 24 bases lying between them.

Ten or more counts support this clonotype. This sequence joins TRBV3-1 and TRBJ2-1; D is possibly TRBD2 (5 bases). V lost 1 base, J lost 0 bases, and 7 bases lay in between. CDR3 length: 15 residues. The germline CDR1 and CDR2 sequences are LGHDT and YNNKEL (reference sequence). CDR3 residues: CASSQGGSSYNEQFF. DNA for the CDR3: TGTGCCAGCAGCCAAGGTGGGAGCTCCTACAATGAGCAGTTCTTC.

J is TRBJ2-7 and V is TRBV24-1, with 7 bases matching TRBD1. The CDR3 is 16 amino acids. Trimming removed 4 bases from V and 3 bases from J; junction bases left unmatched: 11. CDR1 and CDR2 from the germline V gene are KGHDR and SFDVKD. The CDR3 DNA reads as TGTGCCACCAGTGACAGGAGCTACAGGGGTTTCTACGAGCAGTACGTC. Protein sequence: CATSDRSYRGFYEQYV.

The rearrangement joins TRBV20-1 to TRBJ2-3; 8 bases line up with TRBD2. Germline CDR1 DFQATT, CDR2 SNEGSKA (reference sequence). The CDR3 totals 15 residues. The trim removed 6 bases at V and 4 bases at J, leaving 12 bases unmatched. The CDR3 nucleotides are TGCAGTGCCGCCCCTCAGGGCGGGAGGTCAGATACGCAGTATTTT. Residues: CSAAPQGGRSDTQYF.

This chain connects TRBV7-2 to TRBJ2-2; 13 bases map to TRBD2. V shed 4 bases, J shed 3 bases, and the junction held 5 bases outside the gene matches. This CDR3 spans 17 amino acids. Per germline, CDR1 SGHTA and CDR2 FQGNSA. CDR3 bases: TGTGCCAGCAGCTCCCGGACTAGCGGGGGCTACACCGGGGAGCTGTTTTTT. Its translation is CASSSRTSGGYTGELFF.

The chain's CDR3 is CSAAIAGEETQYF. DNA for the CDR3: TGCAGTGCTGCTATAGCGGGGGAAGAGACCCAGTACTTC. J is TRBJ2-5 and V is TRBV20-1; 9 positions match TRBD2. CDR1 is DFQATT and CDR2 is SNEGSKA in the germline V gene (reference sequence). Trimming at V came to 5 bases and at J to 3 bases, leaving 4 bases not matched to a gene. The CDR3 length is 13 residues.

This clonotype was detected only a few times. V and J are TRBV10-3 and TRBJ2-1; 12 nucleotides line up with TRBD2. The CDR3 loop spans 15 amino acids. In germline, CDR1 is ENHRY, CDR2 SYGVKD. Trimming cost V 4 bases and J 9 bases; bases outside gene matches: 7. DNA of the CDR3: TGTGCCATCAGTGGAGCTAGCGGGGGGGCCAGTGAGCAGTTCTTC. Its translation is CAISGASGGASEQFF.

A few counts support this clonotype. This sequence joins TRBV6-5 and TRBJ2-7, with D hard to call. The length of the CDR3 is 14 residues. The germline V and J ends were trimmed by 0 bases and 5 bases, with 11 bases remaining between them. Germline loops: CDR1 MNHEY, CDR2 SVGAGI. The CDR3 reads CASSYSIMGNEQYV. The CDR3 coding sequence is TGTGCCAGCAGTTACTCGATTATGGGGAACGAGCAGTACGTC.

This clonotype turned up a few times. This chain uses TRBV29-1 with TRBJ2-1, with 9 bases lining up with TRBD1. The CDR3 is 12 amino acids. In germline, CDR1 is SQVTM, CDR2 ANQGSEA. J gave up 8 bases and V 4 bases, and 3 bases lay outside the gene matches. The CDR3 DNA sequence: TGCAGCGTTGTTGGGACAGGGTATGAGCAGTTCTTC. It is translated as CSVVGTGYEQFF.

This clonotype was seen a few times. The DNA of the CDR3 is TGCAGTGCTAGAGTGGGGACCTTTAACCCCGGGGAGCTGTTTTTT. Translating it yields CSARVGTFNPGELFF. The chain is built from TRBV20-1 and TRBJ2-2; D may match TRBD1 or TRBD2 (5 bases each). The V gene's germline CDR1 is DFQATT and CDR2 SNEGSKA (reference sequence). Trimming shortened V by 1 base and J by 6 bases, and 15 bases separated the two germline ends. The CDR3 has 15 residues.

This clonotype was counted ten times or more. V gene TRBV6-2 or TRBV6-3 combines with J gene TRBJ2-1; 7 bases match TRBD1. Trimming at V came to 7 bases and at J to 4 bases, leaving 7 bases not matched to a gene. CDR3 size: 14 residues. Germline values: CDR1 MNHEY, CDR2 SVGEGT. The CDR3 sequence is CASTSGTVYNEQFF. As DNA, the CDR3 is TGTGCCAGCACCTCCGGGACAGTGTACAATGAGCAGTTCTTC.

This clonotype occurred many times. The chain couples TRBV3-1 to TRBJ2-1, with 7 bases identical to TRBD1. CDR3 length: 18 amino acids. Germline V lookup: CDR1 LGHDT, CDR2 YNNKEL (reference sequence). Germline trimming cut 4 bases from V and 6 bases from J; bases unmatched to any gene: 18. The chain's CDR3 is CASSPRQGPPRITNEQFF. The CDR3, as DNA: TGTGCCAGCAGCCCCCGACAGGGACCTCCTCGGATAACCAATGAGCAGTTCTTC.

This clonotype was counted ten times or more. The genes are TRBV10-3 and TRBJ1-6; 7 bases agree with TRBD1. Trimming took 4 bases from V and 5 from J; bases not matched to a gene: 2. The CDR3 consists of 14 residues. CDR1 ENHRY and CDR2 SYGVKD come from the germline V gene. This CDR3 is CAISVGQDNSPLHF. The CDR3, as DNA: TGTGCCATCAGTGTTGGACAGGATAATTCACCCCTCCACTTT.